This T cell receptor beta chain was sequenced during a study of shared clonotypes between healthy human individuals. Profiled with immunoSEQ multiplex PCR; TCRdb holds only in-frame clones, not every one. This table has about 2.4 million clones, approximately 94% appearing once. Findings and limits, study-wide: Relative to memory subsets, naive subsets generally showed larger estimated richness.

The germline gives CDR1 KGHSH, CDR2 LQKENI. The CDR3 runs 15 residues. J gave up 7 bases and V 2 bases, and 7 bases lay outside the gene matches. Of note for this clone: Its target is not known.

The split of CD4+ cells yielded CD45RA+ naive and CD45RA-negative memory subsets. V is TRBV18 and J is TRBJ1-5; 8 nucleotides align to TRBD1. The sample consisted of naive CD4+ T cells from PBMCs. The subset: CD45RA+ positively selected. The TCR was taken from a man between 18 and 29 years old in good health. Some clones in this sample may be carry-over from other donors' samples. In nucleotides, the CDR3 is TGTGCCAGCTCACCAAATCAGGGGGCGGGGCAGCCCCAGCATTTT. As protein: CASSPNQGAGQPQHF.